This T cell receptor (beta chain) was observed in a study of OX40 agonist ivuxolimab in advanced cancers. Overall study context: Ivuxolimab, which patients received intravenously every 2 weeks, was dosed at 0.01 to 10 mg/kg.

As for this clone: The antigen is undetermined.

Profiled with immunoSEQ multiplex PCR; TCRdb holds only in-frame clones, not every one. Among under 80,000 clones listed, around 85% were seen once. Study-level results: Relative to CD4+ cells, CD8+ T cells on average had more expanded clones. Some nonresponders also had low normalized T-cell clonal expansion.

There are 11 residues in the CDR3. The ends lost 7 bases at V and 8 bases at J; junction bases unmatched: 3. Germline V lookup: CDR1 SGHRS, CDR2 YFSETQ. Autoimmune disease history or systemic immunosuppression led to patient exclusion. The origin of this receptor is an adult with an advanced solid tumor such as melanoma, head and neck, liver or kidney cancer. The gene calls are TRBV5-1 and TRBJ2-1, with 7 nucleotides matching TRBD2. The material sequenced was CD4+ or CD8+ T cells sorted from blood, taken in a trial of the OX40 agonist ivuxolimab. CDR3 loop: CASGREHEQFF. The CDR3, as DNA: TGCGCCAGCGGGAGGGAGCATGAGCAGTTCTTC.